A selection of T cell receptor beta chains follows, all from one sample in a study of cytomegalovirus exposure and HLA in healthy donors. The protocol was immunoSEQ multiplex PCR, while the TCRdb copy is restricted to in-frame clones and leaves out a portion. The repertoire holds about 140,000 clones, with about 66% as singletons. Sample: PBMCs. These receptors were collected from a human donor in good health. The CDR3 runs from the conserved cysteine through the conserved F or W.

V gene: TRBV13
J gene: TRBJ2-5
CDR3 protein: CASSPAGLAGEGETQYF

V gene: TRBV4-2
J gene: TRBJ2-5
CDR3 protein: CASTGALAGVETQYF

V gene: TRBV9
J gene: TRBJ1-3
CDR3 protein: CASSVQWVLAGNTIYF

V gene: TRBV28
J gene: TRBJ2-1
CDR3 protein: CASGSGSAPLNEQFF

V gene: TRBV9
J gene: TRBJ2-5
CDR3 protein: CASSVDRGGETQYF

V gene: TRBV7-9
J gene: TRBJ2-2
CDR3 protein: CASSPSGTGELFF

V gene: TRBV4-2
J gene: TRBJ2-7
CDR3 protein: CASSQDYSLAGTSYEQYF

V gene: TRBV29-1
J gene: TRBJ2-3
CDR3 protein: CSVEDGQEPTQYF

V gene: TRBV7-8
J gene: TRBJ1-5
CDR3 protein: CASSSTGISNQPQHF

V gene: TRBV28
J gene: TRBJ1-1
CDR3 protein: CASSRWGGHTEAFF